These 26 T cell receptor beta chains were all obtained from the same sample, sequenced in a study of blood T cell repertoires in COVID-19. Sequenced by immunoSEQ multiplex PCR; TCRdb stores in-frame clones only, minus some. The sample includes tens of thousands of clones, approximately 90% of them seen just once. Sequencing was done on a sample of peripheral blood. Every receptor here comes from a human donor in a cohort sampled during active COVID-19.

The V and J genes are TRBV28 and TRBJ2-5; no firm D call. The DNA end is a closer match to TRBJ2-7, so the J assignment may be wrong. CDR3 length: 13 amino acids. Germline V gene data show CDR1 as MDHEN and CDR2 as SYDVKM. The CDR3 is CASSLGTPYEQYF. In DNA form, the CDR3 reads TGTGCCAGCAGTTTGGGCACTCCCTACGAGCAGTACTTC.

The chain carries TRBV9 and TRBJ2-1, with a tentative D call TRBD2 (5 bases). This CDR3 spans 14 amino acids. V dropped 0 bases and J dropped 5 bases, with 9 bases sitting between them. CDR1 is SGDLS and CDR2 is YYNGEE in the germline V gene. CDR3 sequence (DNA): TGTGCCAGCAGCGTAGCGGTGGGAGACAATGAGCAGTTCTTC. Translated: CASSVAVGDNEQFF.

The chain recombines TRBV5-1 with TRBJ2-2, with D perhaps matching TRBD1 (6 bases). The ends were cut back, 0 bases at V and 0 bases at J, with 9 bases in the middle. This CDR3 has 16 residues. Germline-derived CDR1 and CDR2 are SGHRS and YFSETQ. This CDR3 is CASSLAGTSNTGELFF. The CDR3 region has the DNA TGCGCCAGCAGCTTGGCCGGGACATCGAACACCGGGGAGCTGTTTTTT.

The table lists this clone with a count of one. The chain has TRBV3-1 (or the pseudogene TRBV3-2) and TRBJ2-7; TRBD2 is a possible D gene (6 bases). In germline, CDR1 is LGHDT, CDR2 YNNKEL (reference sequence). The CDR3 sequence is 18 residues long. Trimming pared 0 bases from V and 5 bases from J, leaving 23 bases between. The CDR3 loop is CASSQDYSMKLAPNEQYF. Here the CDR3 DNA reads TGTGCCAGCAGCCAAGATTATTCGATGAAACTAGCTCCCAACGAGCAGTACTTC.

This chain links TRBV7-8 with TRBJ2-7; 14 bases are a match to TRBD2. Germline CDR1 and CDR2: SGHVS and FQNEAQ. The CDR3 spans 14 residues. J gave up 6 bases and V 4 bases, and 2 bases lay outside the gene matches. Here the CDR3 reads CASSSGLAGGEQYV. The CDR3, as DNA: TGTGCCAGCAGCTCAGGACTAGCGGGAGGCGAGCAGTACGTC.

The chain combines TRBV28 with TRBJ1-4; maybe TRBD1 (5 bases). Germline CDR1 MDHEN, CDR2 SYDVKM. The CDR3 length is 15 residues. Trimming stripped 6 bases from V and 0 bases from J, with 11 bases between. CDR3 region: CASSRSGATNEKLFF. CDR3 DNA: TGTGCCAGCAGCCGATCGGGGGCAACTAATGAAAAACTGTTTTTT.

The gene calls are TRBV13 and TRBJ1-1; TRBD1 is a possible D gene (6 bases). Germline CDR1 and CDR2: PRHDT and FYEKMQ (reference sequence). This CDR3 has 13 amino acids. V lost 6 bases and J 5 bases, leaving 13 bases between the germline ends. This CDR3 is CASRRQGRTEAFF. As DNA, the CDR3 is TGTGCCAGCAGACGTCAGGGGAGAACTGAAGCTTTCTTT.

The gene calls are TRBV28 and TRBJ2-5; 11 bases line up with TRBD1. Germline trimming cut 3 bases from V and 3 bases from J; bases unmatched to any gene: 6. The CDR3 is 16 residues long. Germline loops: CDR1 MDHEN, CDR2 SYDVKM. The CDR3 DNA reads as TGTGCCAGCAGTTTGATCCAGGGACAGGGGGAAGAGACCCAGTACTTC. Protein sequence: CASSLIQGQGEETQYF.

The chain has TRBV24-1 and TRBJ2-1, with a possible D match to TRBD2 (5 bases). Per the germline V gene, CDR1 is KGHDR and CDR2 is SFDVKD. Trimming cost V 10 bases and J 5 bases, with 17 bases left between them. This CDR3 has 14 residues. CDR3 sequence (DNA): TGTGCCACGAGGGCCGCCAGACCAAACAATGAGCAGTTCTTC. Its protein is CATRAARPNNEQFF.

V usage is TRBV5-6 and J usage is TRBJ2-3; 10 bases fit TRBD2. The J segment lost 2 bases and the V segment lost 1 base, leaving 7 bases of the junction unmatched. The length of the CDR3 is 17 residues. CDR1 is SGHDT, CDR2 YYEEEE, per germline. CDR3 in amino acids: CASSLQLAGVYTDTQYF. The CDR3 nucleotides read TGTGCCAGCAGCTTGCAGCTAGCGGGAGTTTACACAGATACGCAGTATTTT.

The chain combines TRBV11-1 with TRBJ2-5; 8 nucleotides align to TRBD2. The germline V gene encodes CDR1 SGHAT and CDR2 FQDESV (reference sequence). V dropped 5 bases and J dropped 5; count of bases not matched to a gene: 7. The CDR3 length is 14 residues. The CDR3, as DNA: TGTGCCAGCAGCCCGGGACTAGGCTGGGAGACCCAGTACTTC. This gives the protein CASSPGLGWETQYF.

The chain couples TRBV5-5 to TRBJ2-7; 7 bases map to TRBD1. Germline CDR1 reads SGHKS; CDR2 reads YYEKEE (reference sequence). Trimming cost V 0 bases and J 3 bases; bases outside gene matches: 6. CDR3 length: 15 residues. The CDR3, as DNA: TGTGCCAGCAGCTTGGCCCCCGGGACAGTCTACGAGCAGTACTTC. Translation gives CASSLAPGTVYEQYF.

This clone was seen just once. The chain couples TRBV6-5 to TRBJ2-3, with D possibly TRBD1 on 5 matching bases. The CDR3 consists of 13 residues. With 6 bases removed from V and 1 base from J, the gap between germline ends came to 8 bases. Germline CDR1 reads MNHEY; CDR2 reads SVGAGI. The CDR3 sequence: CASRLQGTDTQYF. In DNA form, the CDR3 reads TGTGCCAGCAGGTTACAGGGCACAGATACGCAGTATTTT.

V is TRBV9 and J is TRBJ2-1; 14 positions match TRBD2. The CDR3 covers 19 residues. V trimming: 0 bases; J trimming: 7 bases; junction bases outside the gene matches: 12. Per germline, CDR1 SGDLS and CDR2 YYNGEE. CDR3 protein: CASSVGGVTSGRERNEQFF. The CDR3 coding sequence is TGTGCCAGCAGCGTAGGGGGGGTGACTAGCGGGAGGGAGAGGAATGAGCAGTTCTTC.

This chain joins TRBV6-6 and TRBJ1-2; 7 nucleotides align to TRBD1. The V gene's germline CDR1 is MNHNY and CDR2 SVGAGI (reference sequence). There are 14 residues in the CDR3. V gave up 5 bases and J gave up 4 bases; unmatched junction bases: 7. This CDR3 reads CASSQRGLGYGYTF. As DNA, the CDR3 is TGTGCCAGCAGTCAAAGGGGGCTGGGCTATGGCTACACCTTC.

The chain uses TRBV3-1 (or the pseudogene TRBV3-2) and TRBJ2-5; 10 nucleotides agree with TRBD2. The CDR3 is made up of 16 amino acids. The germline V gene encodes CDR1 LGHDT and CDR2 YNNKEL (reference sequence). The ends lost 0 bases at V and 5 bases at J; junction bases unmatched: 6. The CDR3 DNA reads as TGTGCCAGCAGCCAAGAGGTAGCGGGAGGTGTGGAGACCCAGTACTTC. Translating gives CASSQEVAGGVETQYF.

The chain employs TRBV6-6 and TRBJ2-3; 15 bases are shared with TRBD2. Looked up from germline, CDR1 is MNHNY and CDR2 is SVGAGI (reference sequence). Trimming at V came to 7 bases and at J to 5 bases, leaving 4 bases not matched to a gene. This CDR3 spans 15 amino acids. The DNA of the CDR3 is TGTGCCAGCACCACGGGACTAGCGGGAGGAGATACGCAGTATTTT. Translated: CASTTGLAGGDTQYF.

The chain carries TRBV10-1 and TRBJ2-2, with D tentatively TRBD1 (6 bases). Germline V gene data show CDR1 as WNHNN and CDR2 as SYGVQD (reference sequence). V dropped 2 bases and J dropped 2 bases, with 12 bases sitting between them. The CDR3 is 16 amino acids. CDR3 residues: CASSEGTGRNTGELFF. CDR3 sequence (DNA): TGCGCCAGCAGTGAGGGAACAGGGAGAAACACCGGGGAGCTGTTTTTT.

The chain combines TRBV5-4 with TRBJ1-1; 8 bases align to TRBD1. V shed 4 bases and J 1 base; nucleotides not matched to a gene: 12. The CDR3 has 17 residues. Per germline, CDR1 SGHNT and CDR2 YYREEE (reference sequence). CDR3 nucleotide sequence: TGTGCCAGCAGCGATACGACAGGGGTTATTAGGAACACTGAAGCTTTCTTT. It codes for CASSDTTGVIRNTEAFF.

The V call is TRBV15, the J call TRBJ2-1; no clear D. Trimming removed 0 bases from V and 3 bases from J, with 18 bases in between. The CDR3 has 18 amino acids. Germline V gives CDR1 LNHNV, CDR2 YYDKDF (reference sequence). Here the CDR3 DNA reads TGTGCCACCAGCAGAGATGAACTGTTGCGAATAGACTACAATGAGCAGTTCTTC. Its protein product is CATSRDELLRIDYNEQFF.

The J gene is TRBJ2-7, the V gene TRBV6-5, with 15 bases lining up with TRBD2. V trimming: 6 bases; J trimming: 4 bases; junction bases outside the gene matches: 1. Germline loops: CDR1 MNHEY, CDR2 SVGAGI. The CDR3 has 14 amino acids. CDR3 nucleotide sequence: TGTGCCAGCAGGGGACTAGCGGGAGGTTACGAGCAGTACTTC. Translation gives CASRGLAGGYEQYF.

This clone was seen just once. The chain couples TRBV2 to TRBJ1-4, with 9 bases that match TRBD1. CDR1 SNHLY and CDR2 FYNNEI come from the germline V gene. This CDR3 region has 15 residues. V was clipped by 6 bases and J by 4 bases; unmatched bases: 6. CDR3: CASSPTGGYNEKLFF. CDR3 coding DNA: TGTGCCAGCAGCCCTACAGGGGGCTATAATGAAAAACTGTTTTTT.

This chain links TRBV5-6 with TRBJ1-6, with 10 bases matching TRBD1. V shed 3 bases, J shed 9 bases, and the junction held 12 bases outside the gene matches. This CDR3 spans 17 amino acids. Germline assignment: CDR1 SGHDT and CDR2 YYEEEE. DNA for the CDR3: TGTGCCAGCAGCTACGGGACAGGGGCATCACGGCGTTCACCCCTCCACTTT. Encoded protein: CASSYGTGASRRSPLHF.

This chain connects TRBV7-9 to TRBJ2-2; TRBD2 aligns across 13 bases. Germline V CDR1 and CDR2: SEHNR, FQNEAQ (reference sequence). This CDR3 is 17 amino acids long. Trimming took 4 bases from V and 3 from J; bases not matched to a gene: 5. Here the CDR3 reads CASSSRGLAGDTGELFF. CDR3 DNA: TGTGCCAGCAGCTCCCGAGGACTAGCGGGAGACACCGGGGAGCTGTTTTTT.

V usage is TRBV30 and J usage is TRBJ1-6; 7 bases agree with TRBD1. The CDR3 totals 16 residues. The V segment lost 2 bases and the J segment 10 bases; nucleotides outside the gene matches: 14. The V gene's germline CDR1 is GTSNPN and CDR2 SVGIG (reference sequence). The CDR3 sequence is CAWSPQGWTGSSPLHF. Here the CDR3 DNA reads TGTGCCTGGAGTCCCCAGGGGTGGACAGGATCATCACCCCTCCACTTT.

With respect to this clone: Sequence at one end of the junction differs from germline and may be a read error. The chain recombines TRBV7-7 with TRBJ2-5; the D gene is possibly TRBD2 (6 bases). Germline CDR1 is SSHAT and CDR2 is FNYEAQ (reference sequence). The CDR3 consists of 15 residues. The DNA for the CDR3 is TGTGCTAGCAGCTTAGACGGAGGGCCGGGTGAGACCCAGTACTTC. Translating gives CASSLDGGPGETQYF.